The following is a TCR beta chain sequence with its context. This specimen comes from a study of PD-L1 blockade in urothelial cancer. For the study at large: Intravenous atezolizumab, 1,200 mg every 3 weeks, was begun by patients in the mid-2010s. Reported median T cell count for blood samples was 130,000 to 150,000. Prior chemotherapy ranged from 0 to 3 regimens per patient.

Using immunoSEQ multiplex PCR, the repertoire was profiled, and TCRdb retains in-frame clones only, with some absent. The sample shows 35,000 or so clones, about 86% of them seen only once. A total of 1 to 8 samples per patient were collected pretreatment and on-treatment. The V gene lost 4 bases and the J gene lost 9 bases, with 10 bases spanning the gap. CDR3 length equals 13 residues. The V gene's germline CDR1 is SNHLY and CDR2 FYNNEI. The sample was PBMCs, taken around atezolizumab (anti-PD-L1) treatment. This clonotype was sampled from a man aged 55 to 70 with urothelial cancer. The chain combines TRBV2 with TRBJ1-6, with D maybe TRBD1 (5 bases). The CDR3 spells CASSGQPISPLHF. The CDR3 DNA reads TGTGCCAGCAGTGGACAGCCTATTTCACCCCTCCACTTT.